The present T cell receptor (beta chain) was sequenced within a study of post-analysis software for immune sequencing data. Study findings and constraints: In patients, TRBV5-6, TRBV5-1 and TRBV20-1 belonged to five or six TRBV segments found more frequently than in controls.

As to this clonotype: Its antigen remains unidentified.

Included in the TCR beta cDNA libraries were unique molecular identifiers. TCRdb fed the PCR reads into MiXCR, producing one record per CDR3 protein. The sample comprises 750,000 to 950,000 distinct CDR3 sequences, around 42% of which are singletons, and roughly 5% rests with the top ten. The CDR3 extends over 19 amino acids. Trimming pared 1 base from V and 5 bases from J, leaving 27 bases between. Germline CDR1 is MNHEY and CDR2 is SVGEGT. The V and J genes are TRBV6-2 or TRBV6-3 and TRBJ2-7; TRBD1 or TRBD2 may be the D gene (6 bases each). The sequenced material came from blood. The clonotype was recovered from a girl aged 10-17 years with multiple sclerosis. The DNA for the CDR3 is TGTGCCAGCAGTTACTTGAAACCGGGGGCAGTTTTGTTGATTGACGAGCAGTACTTC. Protein: CASSYLKPGAVLLIDEQYF.